This note documents a single TCR beta chain sequence. Its antigen is as yet unknown. The data belong to a study of radiation and T cells in renal cell carcinoma. The table came from immunoSEQ multiplex PCR; TCRdb's copy has only in-frame clones and leaves some out. The top ten hold roughly 30% of the sample, which has about 43,000 clones, about 82% seen once. Study-level points and caveats: From baseline, blood top tumor clonotypes peaked at 2 weeks post-radiation.

The time point is: blood 4 weeks post-SBRT, at nephrectomy. Treatment specified: 15 Gy SBRT to primary tumor, nephrectomy 4 weeks later. Nephrectomy followed 15 Gy stereotactic body radiation by 4 weeks. This CDR3 is 11 amino acids long. CDR1 and CDR2 (germline): SGHRS, YFSETQ. The germline V and J ends were trimmed by 8 bases and 1 base, with 6 bases remaining between them. The chain couples TRBV5-1 to TRBJ1-2, with D hard to call. The sequences come from blood, collected from a patient whose treatment included radiotherapy and nephrectomy. This TCR derives from a woman in her 70s with renal cell carcinoma. The CDR3 spells CASSYNYGYTF. The CDR3 DNA reads TGCGCCAGTTCGTATAACTATGGCTACACCTTC.